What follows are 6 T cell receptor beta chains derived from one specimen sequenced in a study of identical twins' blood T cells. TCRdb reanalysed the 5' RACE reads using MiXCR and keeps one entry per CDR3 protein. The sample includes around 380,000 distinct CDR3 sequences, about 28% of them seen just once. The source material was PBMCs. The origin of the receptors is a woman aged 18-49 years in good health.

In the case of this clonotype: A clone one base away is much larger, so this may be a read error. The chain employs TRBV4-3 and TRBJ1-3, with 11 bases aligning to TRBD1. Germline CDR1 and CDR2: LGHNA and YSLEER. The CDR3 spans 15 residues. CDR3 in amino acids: CASSQVGTGGNAIYF. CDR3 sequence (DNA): TGCGCCAGCAGCCAAGTAGGGACAGGGGGAAACGCCATATATTTT.

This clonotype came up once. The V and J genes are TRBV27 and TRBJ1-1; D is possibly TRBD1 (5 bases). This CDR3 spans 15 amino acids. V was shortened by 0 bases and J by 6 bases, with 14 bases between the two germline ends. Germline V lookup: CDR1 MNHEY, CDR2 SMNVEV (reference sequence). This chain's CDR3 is CASSLSMGGFSEAFF. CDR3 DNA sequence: TGTGCCAGCAGTTTATCGATGGGGGGGTTTTCTGAAGCTTTCTTT.

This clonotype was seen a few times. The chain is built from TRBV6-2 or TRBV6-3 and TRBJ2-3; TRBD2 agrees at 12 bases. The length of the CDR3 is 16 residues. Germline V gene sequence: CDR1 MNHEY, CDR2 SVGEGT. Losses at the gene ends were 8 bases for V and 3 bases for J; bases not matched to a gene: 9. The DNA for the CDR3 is TGTGCCAGCGAGCCTCCTAGCGGGAGGGGTACAGATACGCAGTATTTT. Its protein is CASEPPSGRGTDTQYF.

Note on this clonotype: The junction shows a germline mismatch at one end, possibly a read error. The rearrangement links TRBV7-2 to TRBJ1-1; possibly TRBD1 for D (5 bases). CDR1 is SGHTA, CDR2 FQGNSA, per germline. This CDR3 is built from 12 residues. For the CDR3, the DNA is TGTGCCAGCAACTTAGGATCAGGGCGGGGTTTCTTT. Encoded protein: CASNLGSGRGFF.

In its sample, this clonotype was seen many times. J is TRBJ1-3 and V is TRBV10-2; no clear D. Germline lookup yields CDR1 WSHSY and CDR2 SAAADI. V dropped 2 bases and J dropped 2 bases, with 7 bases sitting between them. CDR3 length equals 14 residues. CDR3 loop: CASSEVGTGNTIYF. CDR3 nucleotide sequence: TGCGCCAGCAGTGAGGTGGGGACTGGAAACACCATATATTTT.

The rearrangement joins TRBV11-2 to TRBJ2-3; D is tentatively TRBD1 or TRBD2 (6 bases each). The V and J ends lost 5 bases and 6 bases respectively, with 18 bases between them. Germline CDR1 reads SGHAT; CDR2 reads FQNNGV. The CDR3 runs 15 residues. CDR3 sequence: CASSPRGRGEDTQYF. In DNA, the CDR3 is TGTGCCAGCAGCCCCCGGGGTAGGGGGGAGGATACGCAGTATTTT.